What follows is one T cell receptor beta chain and its context. The antigen is not known. This clone may be a read error of a much larger clone one base away. The data originate from a study of Graves' ophthalmopathy and Graves' hyperthyroidism. The authors amplified TCR beta CDR3 regions, and they did so from RNA transcripts for repertoire sequencing. Amplification began with first-round RT-PCR using HTBI primers, then second-round multiplex PCR was performed. TCRdb reanalysed the multiplex PCR reads using MiXCR and keeps one entry per CDR3 protein. The profile shows 300,000 to 350,000 distinct CDR3 sequences, roughly 15% of them singletons. The study, taken as a whole, reports: Ophthalmopathy cases were distinguished from stable hyperthyroidism by a 13-signature model, reaching roughly 90% sensitivity and roughly 80% specificity.

The germline V gene encodes CDR1 MDHEN and CDR2 SYDVKM. Deletions cut 3 bases from V and 15 bases from J, with 18 bases between. The CDR3 spans 13 residues. The authors isolated PBMCs from approximately 10 ml of fresh peripheral blood. What was sequenced was peripheral blood. This receptor was obtained from an adult man with Graves' ophthalmopathy. The J gene is TRBJ1-5, the V gene TRBV28; D is uncertain. The CDR3 nucleotides read TGTGCCAGCAGTTTTGGGATAGGGAAATTTTGGCATTTT. It yields the protein CASSFGIGKFWHF.